This TCR beta chain came from a study of T-cell memory formation after mild COVID-19. General study findings and limits: Largely, contracting CD4+ clones fell within CM and EM, and contracting CD8+ clones within EMRA. Certain responding clones were present in pre-infection memory, suggesting participation of cross-reactive memory. SARS-CoV-2 specificity of second-wave clones peaking day 37 was unconfirmed.

The J segment lost 3 bases and the V segment lost 5 bases, leaving 2 bases of the junction unmatched. The CDR3 is made up of 13 amino acids. UMIs and sample barcodes were carried by the TCR alpha and TCR beta cDNA libraries that 5'RACE produced using constant-segment primers. TCRdb ran MiXCR on the 5' RACE reads and lists one entry per CDR3 protein. This table holds approximately 13,000 distinct CDR3 sequences, roughly 17% found once. This clonotype showed up just once. Its target is unknown. The sample consisted of PBMCs or a T cell subset sorted from them (not recorded which). The receptor's source is a man aged 18 to 29 who had mild COVID-19 (a few samples of this study predate the infection). Cell type and time point are not known. The rearrangement joins TRBV12-3 or TRBV12-4 to TRBJ2-7; 9 positions match TRBD1. CDR3: CASSRDRDYEQYF. The CDR3 DNA sequence: TGTGCCAGCAGTCGGGACAGGGACTACGAGCAGTACTTC.